This T cell receptor (beta chain) was recorded in a study of blood T cell repertoires in COVID-19. For the study at large: Whether acute or convalescent, the COVID-19 samples came from the United States, Italy and Spain.

Trimming cost V 4 bases and J 3 bases, with 19 bases left between them. The CDR3 runs to 16 residues. CDR1 LGHNA and CDR2 YNFKEQ come from the germline V gene. TCRdb keeps only in-frame clones here, not all; method: immunoSEQ multiplex PCR. Here the sample spans approximately 230,000 clones, 70% to 85% being singletons. The V and J genes are TRBV4-2 and TRBJ2-7; possible D gene TRBD1, 6 bases. The clonotype was recovered from a woman aged 40 to 50 with active or convalescent COVID-19. Sequencing input: peripheral blood. The DNA of the CDR3 is TGTGCCAGCAGCCCAGCCCCCGGGACAAATAACTACGAGCAGTACTTC. This translates into CASSPAPGTNNYEQYF.